These T cell receptor beta chains were read from a single sample in a study of blood T cells in healthy people across ages. A single record per CDR3 protein comes from TCRdb applying MiXCR to the 5' RACE reads. The table has around 750,000 distinct CDR3 sequences, about 55% seen once; the top ten hold approximately 40%. Material for sequencing was blood. These receptor sequences come from an elderly man in good health. Both conserved end residues are trimmed from each CDR3.

NA | TRBV6-6 | ASTDNRGYEQY
TRBJ2-5 | TRBV7-8 | ASSLQGRVETQY
TRBJ2-7 | TRBV3-1 | ASSQSGAKEQY
TRBJ2-3 | TRBV5-1 | DSSLVAGASTDTQY
TRBJ2-7 | TRBV6-6 | ASRGASSSYEQY
TRBJ2-4 | TRBV25-1 | ASSESVFKNIQY
TRBJ2-1 | TRBV28 | ASGIFRAGGTEQF
TRBJ2-6 | TRBV9 | ASSVALGGANVLT
TRBJ2-7 | TRBV28 | ASYPQGREEQY
TRBJ2-6 | TRBV27 | ASSLRTGEGVLT
TRBJ2-1 | TRBV12-3/TRBV12-4 | ASSIGTGYNEQF
TRBJ2-2 | TRBV29-1 | SVERTGVTGELF
NA | TRBV20-1 | SASETSGRGGEQF
TRBJ2-1 | TRBV29-1 | SVEGESGSYNEQF
TRBJ2-7 | TRBV4-1 | ASSQDPRRAHSYEQY
TRBJ2-3 | TRBV6-1 | ASSPNSWTSGVGDTQY
TRBJ1-3 | TRBV20-1 | SATEDRRSGNTIY
TRBJ2-5 | TRBV2 | ATGIGRGEIQY